This T cell receptor (beta chain) was recovered during a study of shared clonotypes between healthy human individuals. Produced via immunoSEQ multiplex PCR; TCRdb's table is partial and in-frame only. The sample lists about 380,000 clones, just over 95% occurring once. Trimming removed 6 bases from V and 1 base from J, with 7 bases in between. The CDR3 extends over 13 amino acids. Germline loops: CDR1 MDHEN, CDR2 SYDVKM. The sequence came from a man aged 25-45 years in good health. This sequence joins TRBV28 and TRBJ1-5; TRBD1 is a possible D gene (6 bases). Source material: memory CD8+ T cells sorted from blood. Subset of the sample: CD45RO+ cells pooled with CCR7-negative TemRA cells. CDR3 sequence reads: CASRQGSNQPQHF. In DNA form, the CDR3 reads TGTGCCAGCAGGCAGGGGAGCAATCAGCCCCAGCATTTT. The complete variable domain, with remaining parts taken from reference TRBV28 and TRBJ1-5, reads DVKVTQSSRYLVKRTGEKVFLECVQDMDHENMFWYRQDPGLGLRLIYFSYDVKMKEKGDIPEGYSVSREKKERFSLILESASTNQTSMYLCASRQGSNQPQHFGDGTRLSIL.